The 4 T cell receptor beta chains presented below share a single source sample, sequenced in a study of T cell repertoires in cytomegalovirus infection. A single record per CDR3 protein comes from TCRdb applying MiXCR to the reads. The sample records some 300,000 distinct CDR3 sequences, approximately 8.9% being singletons. The sequenced sample consisted of PBMCs. These receptor sequences come from a human donor in good health (CMV status not recorded). Some clones in this sample may be carry-over from other donors' samples.

The sample holds many counts of this clonotype. V usage is TRBV28 and J usage is TRBJ1-2; tentatively, D is TRBD1 (6 bases). The CDR3 consists of 11 residues. Per the germline V gene, CDR1 is MDHEN and CDR2 is SYDVKM. Trimming pared 10 bases from V and 2 bases from J, leaving 8 bases between. As DNA, the CDR3 is TGTGCCAACGGGGGCAACTATGGCTACACCTTC. Translation: CANGGNYGYTF.

The chain has TRBV19 and TRBJ2-2, with TRBD1 matching over 7 bases. The CDR3 has 14 residues. V gave up 8 bases and J gave up 5 bases; unmatched junction bases: 8. CDR1 is LNHDA and CDR2 is SQIVND in the germline V gene (reference sequence). The CDR3 region is CASGRPGGTGELFF. The CDR3, as DNA: TGTGCCAGTGGGCGGCCAGGGGGAACCGGGGAGCTGTTTTTT.

This clonotype was seen many times. V and J are TRBV12-5 and TRBJ1-6; possibly TRBD1 for D (5 bases). CDR3 length: 17 amino acids. CDR1 is LGHNT and CDR2 is FRNRAP in the germline V gene. Trimming removed 1 base at V and 6 bases at J, with 16 bases between. The CDR3 sequence: CASGLGTIRGLNSPLHF. CDR3 sequence (DNA): TGTGCTAGTGGTTTGGGGACTATAAGGGGTCTTAATTCACCCCTCCACTTT.

In its sample, this clonotype was seen many times. The chain employs TRBV24-1 and TRBJ2-7; 15 bases are a match to TRBD2. This CDR3 region has 19 residues. The J segment lost 6 bases and the V segment lost 4 bases, leaving 15 bases of the junction unmatched. CDR1 and CDR2 from the germline V gene are KGHDR and SFDVKD. This CDR3 is CATSELAGLAGGISGEQYF. CDR3 DNA sequence: TGTGCCACCAGTGAACTTGCCGGACTAGCGGGGGGGATCTCTGGCGAGCAGTACTTC.